The following is a T cell receptor (beta chain) sequence with its context. Its target is unknown. The sample belongs to a study of CD8 T cells in ankylosing spondylitis. Study-wide results and caveats: Disease-linked clones were reportedly significantly enriched in matched ankylosing spondylitis synovial fluid. Typical of ankylosing spondylitis blood, it appeared, was a TCR beta motif of under 10 highly homologous variants.

With 5 bases removed from V and 0 bases from J, the gap between germline ends came to 16 bases. CDR3 size: 16 residues. The germline gives CDR1 SNHLY, CDR2 FYNNEI. TCRdb re-analysed the 5' RACE reads in MiXCR, keeping a single row per CDR3 protein. The table records hundreds of thousands of distinct CDR3 sequences, about 24% of them present only once. The receptor's source is a male donor with ankylosing spondylitis. Sequenced: blood, either unsorted or a sorted T cell fraction (not recorded which). This sequence joins TRBV2 and TRBJ2-5; TRBD1 might be the D (6 bases). CDR3 bases: TGTGCCAGCAGTCTCCCCGGACAGCCGTACCAAGAGACCCAGTACTTC. Encoded protein: CASSLPGQPYQETQYF.